A single T cell receptor beta chain is shown here with its context. Its antigen is currently unknown. This CDR3 region has 14 residues. V lost 4 bases and J lost 0, with 10 bases in between. Germline V gene data show CDR1 as LGHDT and CDR2 as YNNKEL (reference sequence). The data were obtained in a study of T cell responses to AZD1222 COVID-19 vaccine. Sequencing was performed with immunoSEQ multiplex PCR; in TCRdb, only in-frame clones are kept and a portion is missing. The repertoire has about 85,000 clones, roughly 90% of them found once; the top ten carry roughly 8%. Study results and caveats: Sampling captured repertoires only after the peak T cell response. Increased Spike-specific TCR breadth and depth were observed after two AZD1222 doses.

The specimen comprised peripheral blood, sampled 28 days after the second AZD1222 dose. The sequence was obtained from an adult who received the AZD1222 COVID-19 vaccine. J is TRBJ2-7 and V is TRBV3-1 (or the pseudogene TRBV3-2), with TRBD2 as a possible D gene (5 bases). The CDR3 nucleotides are TGTGCCAGCAGCCCGGAGGTCAGCTCCTACGAGCAGTACTTC. Translating it yields CASSPEVSSYEQYF.